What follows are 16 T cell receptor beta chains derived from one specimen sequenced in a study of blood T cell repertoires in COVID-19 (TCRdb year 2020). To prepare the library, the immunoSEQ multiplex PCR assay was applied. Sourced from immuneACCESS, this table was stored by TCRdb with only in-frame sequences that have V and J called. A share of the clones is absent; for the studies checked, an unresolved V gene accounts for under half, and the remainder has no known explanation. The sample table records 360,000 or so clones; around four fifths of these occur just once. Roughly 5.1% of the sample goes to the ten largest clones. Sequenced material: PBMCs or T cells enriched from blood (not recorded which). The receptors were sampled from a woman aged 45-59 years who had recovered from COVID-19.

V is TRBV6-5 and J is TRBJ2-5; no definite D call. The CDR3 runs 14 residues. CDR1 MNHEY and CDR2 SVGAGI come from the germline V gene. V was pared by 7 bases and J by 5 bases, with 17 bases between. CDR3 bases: TGTGCCAGCACTTCCCCGAGGCGTCGGGAGACCCAGTACTTC. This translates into CASTSPRRRETQYF.

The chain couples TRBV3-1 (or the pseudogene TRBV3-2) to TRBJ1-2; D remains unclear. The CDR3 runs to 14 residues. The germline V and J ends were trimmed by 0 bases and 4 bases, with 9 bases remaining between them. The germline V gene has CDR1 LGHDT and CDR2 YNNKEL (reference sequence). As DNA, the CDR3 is TGTGCCAGCAGCCAAGAATTGGAGGGCTATGGCTACACCTTC. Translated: CASSQELEGYGYTF.

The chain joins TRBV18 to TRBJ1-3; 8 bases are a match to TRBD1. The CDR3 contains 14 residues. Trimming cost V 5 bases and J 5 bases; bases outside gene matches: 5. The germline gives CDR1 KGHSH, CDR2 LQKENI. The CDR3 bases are TGTGCCAGCTCAGCGGGGACAGGACGAAACACCATATATTTT. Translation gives CASSAGTGRNTIYF.

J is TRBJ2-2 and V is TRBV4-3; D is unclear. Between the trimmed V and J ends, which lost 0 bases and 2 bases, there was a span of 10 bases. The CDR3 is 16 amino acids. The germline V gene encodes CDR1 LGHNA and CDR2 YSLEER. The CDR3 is CASSQDSLPNTGELFF. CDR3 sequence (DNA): TGCGCCAGCAGCCAAGATTCCCTCCCCAACACCGGGGAGCTGTTTTTT.

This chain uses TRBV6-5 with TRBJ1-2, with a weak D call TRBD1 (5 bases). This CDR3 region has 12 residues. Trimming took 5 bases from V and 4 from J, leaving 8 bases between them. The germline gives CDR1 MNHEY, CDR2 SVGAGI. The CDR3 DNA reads TGTGCCAGCAGTCGGAGGGGCTATGGCTACACCTTC. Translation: CASSRRGYGYTF.

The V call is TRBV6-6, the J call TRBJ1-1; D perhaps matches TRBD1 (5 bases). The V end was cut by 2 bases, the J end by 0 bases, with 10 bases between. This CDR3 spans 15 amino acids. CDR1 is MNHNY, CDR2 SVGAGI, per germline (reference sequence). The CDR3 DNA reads TGTGCCAGCAGTTACCAACCAGGGATGAACACTGAAGCTTTCTTT. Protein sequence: CASSYQPGMNTEAFF.

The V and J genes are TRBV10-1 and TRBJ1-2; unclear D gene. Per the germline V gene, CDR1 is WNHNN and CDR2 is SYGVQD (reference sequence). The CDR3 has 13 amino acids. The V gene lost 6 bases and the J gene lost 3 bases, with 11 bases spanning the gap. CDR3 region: CASRLTSYYGYTF. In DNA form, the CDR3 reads TGCGCCAGCAGGTTGACAAGTTACTATGGCTACACCTTC.

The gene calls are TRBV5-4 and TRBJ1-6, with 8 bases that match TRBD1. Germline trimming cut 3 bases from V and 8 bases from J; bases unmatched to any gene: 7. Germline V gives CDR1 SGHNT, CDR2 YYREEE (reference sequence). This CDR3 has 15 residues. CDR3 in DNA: TGTGCCAGCAGCTCCCCGACAGGGGTAGATTCACCCCTCCACTTT. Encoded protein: CASSSPTGVDSPLHF.

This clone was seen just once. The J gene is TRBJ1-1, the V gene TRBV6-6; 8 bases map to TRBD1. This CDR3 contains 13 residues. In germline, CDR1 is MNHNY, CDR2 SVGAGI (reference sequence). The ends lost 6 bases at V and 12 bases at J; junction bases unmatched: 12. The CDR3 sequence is CASSPPTDRGSFF. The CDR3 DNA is TGTGCCAGCAGCCCGCCTACCGACAGGGGATCTTTCTTT.

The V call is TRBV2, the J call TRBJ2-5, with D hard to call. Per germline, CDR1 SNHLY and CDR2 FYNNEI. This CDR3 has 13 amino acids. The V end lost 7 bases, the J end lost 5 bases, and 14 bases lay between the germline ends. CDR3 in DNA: TGTGCCAGCAACCAGGCCCCCCGGGAGACCCAGTACTTC. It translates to CASNQAPRETQYF.

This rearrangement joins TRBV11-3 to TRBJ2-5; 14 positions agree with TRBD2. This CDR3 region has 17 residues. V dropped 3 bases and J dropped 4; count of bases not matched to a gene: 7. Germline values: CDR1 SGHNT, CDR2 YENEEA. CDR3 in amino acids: CASSLRLAGGPIETQYF. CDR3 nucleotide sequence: TGTGCCAGCAGCTTGCGACTAGCGGGGGGGCCGATAGAGACCCAGTACTTC.

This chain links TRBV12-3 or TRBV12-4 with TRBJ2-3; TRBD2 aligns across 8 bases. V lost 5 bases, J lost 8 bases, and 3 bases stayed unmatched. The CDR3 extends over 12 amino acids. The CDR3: CASSTGGGTQYF. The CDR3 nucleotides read TGTGCCAGCAGTACGGGGGGGGGTACGCAGTATTTT.

Written as DNA, the CDR3 is TGCAGCGTTGCGCGGGGATACAATCAGCCCCAGCATTTT. Its protein product is CSVARGYNQPQHF. The chain couples TRBV29-1 to TRBJ1-5; D call uncertain. V gave up 4 bases and J gave up 3 bases, with 10 bases separating them. CDR1 is SQVTM and CDR2 is ANQGSEA in the germline V gene. The CDR3 is 13 amino acids.

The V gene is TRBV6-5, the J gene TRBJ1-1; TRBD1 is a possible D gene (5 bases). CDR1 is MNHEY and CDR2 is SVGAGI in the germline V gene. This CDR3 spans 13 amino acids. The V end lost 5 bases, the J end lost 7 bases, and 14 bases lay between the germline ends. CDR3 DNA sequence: TGTGCCAGCAGTCGCCGCCTAGGGGATGAAGCTTTCTTT. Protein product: CASSRRLGDEAFF.

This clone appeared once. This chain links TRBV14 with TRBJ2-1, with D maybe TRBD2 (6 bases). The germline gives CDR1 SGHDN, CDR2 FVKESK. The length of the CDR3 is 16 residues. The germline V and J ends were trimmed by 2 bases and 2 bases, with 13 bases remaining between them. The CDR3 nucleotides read TGTGCCAGCAGCCAACCCGGGACTCTAGCCTACAATGAGCAGTTCTTC. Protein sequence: CASSQPGTLAYNEQFF.

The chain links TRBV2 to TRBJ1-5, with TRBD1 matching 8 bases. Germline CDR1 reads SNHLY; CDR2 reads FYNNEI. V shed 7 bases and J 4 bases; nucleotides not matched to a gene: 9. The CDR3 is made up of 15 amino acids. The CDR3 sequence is CASNLGQGSNQPQHF. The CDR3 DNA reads TGTGCCAGCAACCTCGGACAGGGAAGTAATCAGCCCCAGCATTTT.